This is a list of T cell receptor beta chains from one sample in a study of cytomegalovirus exposure and HLA in healthy donors. TCRdb's copy holds only in-frame clones and misses some; the assay was immunoSEQ multiplex PCR. This repertoire shows about 130,000 clones, 15% to 20% found once; its top ten account for about 3%. The sequenced material came from PBMCs. These receptors all come from a female donor in good health and CMV-seropositive. Both conserved end residues are part of each CDR3. The D gene is left open where the match is weak. Clone size appears in some rows only: once, few, many, or a class for an expanded clone.

size: .; J: TRBJ1-1; D: .; V: TRBV28; DNA: TGTGCCAGCAGGGACAGTTCCCCCACTGAAGCTTTCTTT; CDR3: CASRDSSPTEAFF
size: few; J: TRBJ1-5; D: TRBD1; V: TRBV28; DNA: TGTGCCAGCAGTCCGAACCCAAGGGGACAGGGCTACAATCAGCCCCAGCATTTT; CDR3: CASSPNPRGQGYNQPQHF
size: few; J: TRBJ1-2; D: .; V: TRBV6-5; DNA: TGTGCCAGCAGTTACCATGACACAGGGTCGGGCTACACCTTC; CDR3: CASSYHDTGSGYTF
size: .; J: TRBJ2-2; D: .; V: TRBV5-1; DNA: TGCGCCAGCAGCTCCACACGGGGCAGGGGCTTCACCGGGGAGCTGTTTTTT; CDR3: CASSSTRGRGFTGELFF
size: few; J: TRBJ2-7; D: .; V: TRBV7-8; DNA: TGTGCCAGCAGCTCGACAGCCCACGGCTACGAGCAGTACTTC; CDR3: CASSSTAHGYEQYF
size: .; J: TRBJ2-3; D: TRBD1; V: TRBV5-1; DNA: TGCGCCAGCAGCTTGGAGGCAGGGGGCGTCACAGATACGCAGTATTTT; CDR3: CASSLEAGGVTDTQYF
size: few; J: TRBJ2-1; D: TRBD2; V: TRBV9; DNA: TGTGCCAGCAGCCCTCGACTAGCCCCCTCTTACTACAATGAGCAGTTCTTC; CDR3: CASSPRLAPSYYNEQFF
size: .; J: TRBJ2-7; D: TRBD1; V: TRBV6-1; DNA: TGTGCCAGCAGTGAAGCGCATTGGACAGGGTACTACGAGCAGTACTTC; CDR3: CASSEAHWTGYYEQYF
size: .; J: TRBJ1-1; D: .; V: TRBV5-1; DNA: TGCGCCAGCAGCTTCGTTGGCCCGATGAACACTGAAGCTTTCTTT; CDR3: CASSFVGPMNTEAFF
size: few; J: TRBJ2-1; D: TRBD2; V: TRBV6-5; DNA: TGTGCCAGCAGTTACTCGCTAGCGGGGGGCGAGAATGAGCAGTTCTTC; CDR3: CASSYSLAGGENEQFF
size: .; J: TRBJ2-7; D: .; V: TRBV5-1; DNA: TGCGCCAGCAGCTTCCTTCCCGCCTACGAGCAGTACTTC; CDR3: CASSFLPAYEQYF
size: .; J: TRBJ2-2; D: TRBD2; V: TRBV6-6; DNA: TGTGCCAGCAGGACTAGCGGGAGGGGTCACGGGGAGCTGTTTTTT; CDR3: CASRTSGRGHGELFF
size: .; J: TRBJ2-3; D: .; V: TRBV6-5; DNA: TGTGCCAGCAGTTATGCGGTATTCACAGATACGCAGTATTTT; CDR3: CASSYAVFTDTQYF
size: .; J: TRBJ2-3; D: .; V: TRBV28; DNA: TGTGCCAGCAGTTATCCAACGGGAGCCACAGATACGCAGTATTTT; CDR3: CASSYPTGATDTQYF
size: .; J: TRBJ2-3; D: TRBD1; V: TRBV14; DNA: TGTGCCAGCAGCCAATTGTGGACAGGGTACACAGATACGCAGTATTTT; CDR3: CASSQLWTGYTDTQYF
size: few; J: TRBJ2-7; D: TRBD1; V: TRBV29-1; DNA: TGCAGCACCTGGGGACAGGGGGGCTCCTACGAGCAGTACTTC; CDR3: CSTWGQGGSYEQYF
size: .; J: TRBJ1-1; D: .; V: TRBV29-1; DNA: TGCAGCGTGGGGCCGGAAGCTTTCTTT; CDR3: CSVGPEAFF
size: .; J: TRBJ2-7; D: TRBD2; V: TRBV4-1; DNA: TGCGCCAGCAGCCAAGACGCGCTAGCGGTCTCCTACGAGCAGTACTTC; CDR3: CASSQDALAVSYEQYF
size: .; J: TRBJ2-5; D: TRBD2; V: TRBV5-6; DNA: TGTGCCAGCAGCTTACGGATACTAGCGGGGCAAGAGACCCAGTACTTC; CDR3: CASSLRILAGQETQYF
size: few; J: TRBJ2-7; D: TRBD2; V: TRBV4-2; DNA: TGTGCCAGCAGCCAGACTTTAGCGGGAGTAAACTACGAGCAGTACTTC; CDR3: CASSQTLAGVNYEQYF
size: few; J: TRBJ2-1; D: .; V: TRBV5-1; DNA: TGCGCCAGCAGCTTGGCGGAGAGCTCCTACAATGAGCAGTTCTTC; CDR3: CASSLAESSYNEQFF
size: .; J: TRBJ1-1; D: .; V: TRBV9; DNA: TGTGCCAGCAGCCTGATGACGCCGGAGGGAGCTTTCTTT; CDR3: CASSLMTPEGAFF
size: .; J: TRBJ2-3; D: .; V: TRBV28; DNA: TGTGCCAGCAGTTCACCGGCGACTAGTCAGGGAACAGATACGCAGTATTTT; CDR3: CASSSPATSQGTDTQYF
size: .; J: TRBJ1-2; D: TRBD1; V: TRBV4-3; DNA: TGCGCCAGCAGCCAAGATTCAGGACAGGGAATTGGCTACACCTTC; CDR3: CASSQDSGQGIGYTF
size: many; J: TRBJ1-6; D: .; V: TRBV6-6; DNA: TGTGCCAGCAGTTACAGGGTGAGGGATTCACCCCTCCACTTT; CDR3: CASSYRVRDSPLHF
size: .; J: TRBJ1-2; D: .; V: TRBV7-9; DNA: TGTGCCAGCAGCTCCGGGGGTGGCTACACCTTC; CDR3: CASSSGGGYTF
size: .; J: TRBJ1-1; D: .; V: TRBV27; DNA: TGTGCCAGCAGTTTAGGTAGGGGTTACACTGAAGCTTTCTTT; CDR3: CASSLGRGYTEAFF
size: .; J: TRBJ2-7; D: TRBD1; V: TRBV19; DNA: TGTGCCAGTAGTCCGGGACAGTGGTCCTACGAGCAGTACTTC; CDR3: CASSPGQWSYEQYF
size: few; J: TRBJ2-7; D: TRBD2; V: TRBV30; DNA: TGTGCCTGGAGTTTTCTAGCGGGAGCGAATTACGAGCAGTACTTC; CDR3: CAWSFLAGANYEQYF
size: .; J: TRBJ1-5; D: .; V: TRBV2; DNA: TGTGCCAGCACCGAGAGGGGGACTCAGCCCCAGCATTTT; CDR3: CASTERGTQPQHF
size: .; J: TRBJ2-5; D: TRBD2; V: TRBV30; DNA: TGTGCCTGGAGTGTCCAGCTAGCGGGGGCAGAGACCCAGTACTTC; CDR3: CAWSVQLAGAETQYF
size: few; J: TRBJ2-1; D: .; V: TRBV28; DNA: TGTGCCAGCAGTGCGGGGACCCTTGCGAGGAATGAGCAGTTCTTC; CDR3: CASSAGTLARNEQFF
size: .; J: TRBJ1-4; D: TRBD1; V: TRBV29-1; DNA: TGCAGCGTAACCCGGGACAGGGGGAGAGGGGAAAAACTGTTTTTT; CDR3: CSVTRDRGRGEKLFF
size: few; J: TRBJ1-4; D: .; V: TRBV19; DNA: TGTGCCAGTAGGGGCCTCACTAATGAAAAACTGTTTTTT; CDR3: CASRGLTNEKLFF
size: few; J: TRBJ1-6; D: TRBD1; V: TRBV7-2; DNA: TGTGCCAGCAGCTCGGACAGGAATAATTCACCCCTCCACTTT; CDR3: CASSSDRNNSPLHF
size: .; J: TRBJ2-7; D: TRBD1; V: TRBV4-2; DNA: TGTGCCAGCAGCCCGGGACAGGGATCCTACGAGCAGTACTTC; CDR3: CASSPGQGSYEQYF